This T cell receptor beta chain originates from a study of circulating and synovial CD4+ cells in juvenile arthritis. The study, taken as a whole, reports: Bulk blood CD4 repertoires were more diverse than these. CPL and bulk CD4 samples differed at least tenfold in T cell genomes.

Only in-frame clones appear in the TCRdb table, and some are missing; sequencing was by immunoSEQ multiplex PCR. The table records more than 13,000 clones, approximately 80% of them present only once. As for this clone: Its antigen is still unknown.

Germline assignment: CDR1 MGHRA and CDR2 YSYEKL. CDR3 length equals 15 residues. V was pared by 2 bases and J by 4 bases, with 5 bases of the junction left unmatched. Patients with active juvenile idiopathic arthritis donated these samples. The sample comprised CD4+ T cells from synovial fluid. The TCR was taken from a human patient with juvenile idiopathic arthritis. Some clones in this sample may be carry-over from other donors' samples. This chain connects TRBV4-1 to TRBJ1-5; 7 bases align to TRBD1. CDR3 in amino acids: CASSQTGQPNQPQHF. The CDR3 DNA sequence: TGCGCCAGCAGCCAAACGGGACAGCCAAATCAGCCCCAGCATTTT.